This is a list of T cell receptor beta chains from one sample in a study of cytomegalovirus exposure and HLA in healthy donors. Repertoires were generated with immunoSEQ multiplex PCR, while TCRdb's copy carries only in-frame clones and drops some. Of some 270,000 clones listed, approximately 80% are singletons. Material: PBMCs. The source of these receptors is a girl under 10 years old in good health and CMV-seronegative. The CDR3 runs from the conserved cysteine through the conserved F or W. The D gene is left open where the match is weak. Expanded clones get a size class; other rows say once, few or many, or leave the size out.

j_call	clone_size	v_call	d_call	cdr3_nt	cdr3_aa
TRBJ2-2	.	TRBV5-4	.	TGTGCCAGCAGCTTGAGGACTTTTTTGAACACCGGGGAGCTGTTTTTT	CASSLRTFLNTGELFF
TRBJ1-6	.	TRBV10-2	.	TGCGCCAGCAGTGAACCGGGACACGCTTCACCCCTCCACTTT	CASSEPGHASPLHF
TRBJ2-2	.	TRBV5-1	TRBD2	TGCGCCAGCAGCTTGTTCGCCGCGGGGGACGTTACCGGGGAGCTGTTTTTT	CASSLFAAGDVTGELFF
TRBJ2-7	.	TRBV29-1	TRBD1	TGCAGCGTTGAGAGGACAGGGATTTTGGGGTACGAGCAGTACTTC	CSVERTGILGYEQYF
TRBJ1-3	.	TRBV30	.	TGTGCCTGGATCCCAGGCTCTGGAAACACCATATATTTT	CAWIPGSGNTIYF
TRBJ2-1	.	TRBV27	.	TGTGCCAGCAGTTTGGGGGGTAGCTCCTACAATGAGCAGTTCTTC	CASSLGGSSYNEQFF
TRBJ2-7	few	TRBV6-5	TRBD2	TGTGCCAGCAGCGATTCCGGACTAGCGGGAATTAAGCAGTACTTC	CASSDSGLAGIKQYF
TRBJ2-7	.	TRBV4-1	TRBD1	TGCGCCAGCAGCCTAGGCGGACAGGGGGTCTACGAGCAGTACTTC	CASSLGGQGVYEQYF
TRBJ2-7	.	TRBV5-1	.	TGCGCCAGCAGCTTGTATATAGGAGTCTACGAGCAGTACTTC	CASSLYIGVYEQYF
TRBJ1-1	.	TRBV7-6	.	TGTGCCAGCAGCTTAGCGTCCGCCGCGGGAGGCACTGAAGCTTTCTTT	CASSLASAAGGTEAFF
TRBJ1-6	once	TRBV7-9	.	TGTGCCAGCAGCTTTTTTCCGATCAGCTCCTATAATTCACCCCTCCACTTT	CASSFFPISSYNSPLHF
TRBJ2-5	.	TRBV4-1	TRBD2	TGCGCCAGCAGCCAACCCCTAGCGGGGCAAGAGACCCAGTACTTC	CASSQPLAGQETQYF
TRBJ2-7	few	TRBV5-1	TRBD2	TGCGCCAGCGCCCTATCGGGAGGCTCCTACGAGCAGTACTTC	CASALSGGSYEQYF
TRBJ2-7	.	TRBV19	TRBD1	TGTGCCAGCCGTAAAGCCGGGACAGGGAAGTACGAGCAGTACTTC	CASRKAGTGKYEQYF
TRBJ2-7	.	TRBV7-2	.	TGTGCCAGCAGCTTAGCTTCGGTTGGGGGCCGCGAGCAGTACTTC	CASSLASVGGREQYF
TRBJ1-6	.	TRBV30	.	TGTGCCTACGGGGTCTTTTATTCACCCCTCCACTTT	CAYGVFYSPLHF
TRBJ2-7	.	TRBV20-1	.	TGCAGTGCAGCGACCCGGGAGCAGTACTTC	CSAATREQYF
TRBJ1-1	.	TRBV28	TRBD1	TGTGCCAGCAGCCGCGGGGACAGGAACATGAACACTGAAGCTTTCTTT	CASSRGDRNMNTEAFF
TRBJ1-1	.	TRBV30	TRBD1	TGTGCCTGGGACAGGGGCATGAACACTGAAGCTTTCTTT	CAWDRGMNTEAFF
TRBJ2-1	.	TRBV6-5	TRBD2	TGTGCCAGCTCCGGACTAGCGGGAGGTGATGAGCAGTTCTTC	CASSGLAGGDEQFF
TRBJ2-2	.	TRBV13	TRBD1	TGTGCCAGCAGCCAGATCGGGACAGGTTACACCGGGGAGCTGTTTTTT	CASSQIGTGYTGELFF
TRBJ2-1	.	TRBV28	TRBD2	TGTGCCAGCAGTGTCGAGGGAGGGAGGAAATACAATGAGCAGTTCTTC	CASSVEGGRKYNEQFF